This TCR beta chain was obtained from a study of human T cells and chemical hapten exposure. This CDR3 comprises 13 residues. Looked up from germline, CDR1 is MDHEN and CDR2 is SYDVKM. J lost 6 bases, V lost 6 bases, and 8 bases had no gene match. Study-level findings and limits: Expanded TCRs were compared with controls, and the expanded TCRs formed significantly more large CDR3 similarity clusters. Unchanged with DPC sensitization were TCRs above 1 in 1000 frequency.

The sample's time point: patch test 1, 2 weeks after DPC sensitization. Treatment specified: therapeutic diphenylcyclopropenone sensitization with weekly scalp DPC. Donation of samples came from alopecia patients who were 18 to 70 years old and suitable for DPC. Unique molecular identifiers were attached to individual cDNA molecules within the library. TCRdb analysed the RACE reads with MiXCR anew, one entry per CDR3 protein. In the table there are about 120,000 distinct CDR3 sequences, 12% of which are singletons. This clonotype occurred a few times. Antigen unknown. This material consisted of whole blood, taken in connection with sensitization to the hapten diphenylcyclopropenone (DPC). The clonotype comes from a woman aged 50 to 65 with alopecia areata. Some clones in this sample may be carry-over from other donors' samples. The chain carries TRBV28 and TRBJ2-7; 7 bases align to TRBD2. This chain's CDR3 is CASRLHWEGEQYF. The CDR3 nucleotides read TGTGCCAGCAGGCTTCACTGGGAGGGCGAGCAGTACTTC.